These 2 T cell receptor beta chains were sequenced from one sample in a study of spatial heterogeneity in lung cancer. TCRdb re-derived calls from the 5' RACE reads in MiXCR, one entry per CDR3 protein. The sample holds roughly 70,000 distinct CDR3 sequences; 8% to 10% are singletons and the top ten take approximately 2%. Regarding time point: blood at routine non-recurrence follow-up after resection. The specimen comprised PBMCs, sampled at follow-up. These receptors were taken from a female donor with early-stage non-small cell lung cancer.

CDR3 DNA sequence: TGTGCCAGCAGTGAGAACAGGGGGCGCACTGTCTATGGCTACACCTTC. This encodes CASSENRGRTVYGYTF. The chain joins TRBV2 to TRBJ1-2; 9 bases align to TRBD1. The CDR3 runs 16 residues. Germline values: CDR1 SNHLY, CDR2 FYNNEI. V lost 3 bases, J lost 4 bases, and 9 bases stayed unmatched.

This clonotype was recorded many times. V usage is TRBV2 and J usage is TRBJ2-7; TRBD1 agrees at 7 bases. The germline gives CDR1 SNHLY, CDR2 FYNNEI. The CDR3 runs to 14 residues. J lost 5 bases, V lost 7 bases, and 11 bases had no gene match. The CDR3 loop is CASNINPTGNEQYF. The CDR3 DNA follows: TGTGCCAGCAACATAAACCCGACAGGGAACGAGCAGTACTTC.